The 14 T cell receptor beta chains in this list originate from one sample, sequenced in a study of control samples from healthy donors and cancer patients. Repertoires were generated with immunoSEQ multiplex PCR, while TCRdb's copy carries only in-frame clones and drops some. The sample contains 100,000 to 150,000 clones, 85% to 95% of which appear only once. The sequenced sample consisted of PBMCs. Receptors originate from an elderly man with head and neck cancer.

As to this clone: The same CDR3 can be traced to other DNA sequences in this sample. This rearrangement joins TRBV30 to TRBJ1-2; D gene ambiguous. Germline CDR1 and CDR2: GTSNPN and SVGIG (reference sequence). Trimming took off 5 bases at V and 2 bases at J, with 6 bases between the two ends. The CDR3 spans 11 residues. CDR3 residues: CAWSGNYGYTF. CDR3 nucleotides: TGTGCCTGGTCCGGGAACTATGGCTACACCTTC. The full variable domain, rest sourced from reference TRBV30 and TRBJ1-2, is SQTIHQWPATLVQPVGSPLSLECTVEGTSNPNLYWYRQAAGRGLQLLFYSVGIGQISSEVPQNLSASRPQDRQFILSSKKLLLSDSGFYLCAWSGNYGYTFGSGTRLTVV.

V gene TRBV7-9 combines with J gene TRBJ1-1, with TRBD1 matching over 9 bases. Trimming took 6 bases from V and 6 from J; bases not matched to a gene: 11. This CDR3 region has 15 residues. In germline, CDR1 is SEHNR, CDR2 FQNEAQ (reference sequence). The CDR3 spells CASRPLLQGAPEAFF. The CDR3 DNA reads TGTGCCAGCAGACCCCTCCTACAGGGGGCCCCTGAAGCTTTCTTT.

This chain connects TRBV18 to TRBJ2-1, with 8 nucleotides matching TRBD1. The V gene end was trimmed by 4 bases and the J gene end by 7 bases; junction bases not matched to a gene: 6. Germline CDR1 reads KGHSH; CDR2 reads LQKENI. CDR3 length equals 14 residues. The DNA of the CDR3 is TGTGCCAGCTCACTAGGACAGGGCGGGAATGAGCAGTTCTTC. Translating gives CASSLGQGGNEQFF.

This chain joins TRBV5-1 and TRBJ2-1; D unclear. The germline V gene has CDR1 SGHRS and CDR2 YFSETQ. The CDR3 is 13 amino acids. Trimming stripped 0 bases from V and 9 bases from J, with 10 bases between. The CDR3 loop is CASSLARISEQFF. Written as DNA, the CDR3 is TGCGCCAGCAGCTTGGCTAGAATCAGTGAGCAGTTCTTC.

The table lists this clone with a few counts. This chain links TRBV9 with TRBJ1-5; 7 bases align to TRBD1. Germline CDR1 and CDR2: SGDLS and YYNGEE. Unmatched junction bases numbered 8, after V lost 3 bases and J lost 2 bases. The CDR3 is made up of 16 amino acids. The CDR3 DNA is TGTGCCAGCAGCGCCTCCACAGGGGACGGCAATCAGCCCCAGCATTTT. Translation: CASSASTGDGNQPQHF. Drawing the rest from reference TRBV9 and TRBJ1-5, the complete variable domain is DSGVTQTPKHLITATGQRVTLRCSPRSGDLSVYWYQQSLDQGLQFLIQYYNGEERAKGNILERFSAQQFPDLHSELNLSSLELGDSALYFCASSASTGDGNQPQHFGDGTRLSIL.

The chain links TRBV5-4 to TRBJ2-1; maybe TRBD2 (6 bases). The V and J ends lost 2 bases and 2 bases respectively, with 11 bases between them. Germline CDR1 and CDR2: SGHNT and YYREEE (reference sequence). The CDR3 has 15 amino acids. In nucleotides, the CDR3 is TGTGCCAGCAGCTTCCCGGGAGAGGCCTACAATGAGCAGTTCTTC. As protein: CASSFPGEAYNEQFF.

V usage is TRBV2 and J usage is TRBJ1-2; tentative D call: TRBD1 (5 bases). The germline V and J ends were trimmed by 3 bases and 8 bases, with 13 bases remaining between them. Germline V lookup: CDR1 SNHLY, CDR2 FYNNEI. CDR3 length equals 13 residues. The CDR3 region is CASSEGLGDGYTF. CDR3 in DNA: TGTGCCAGCAGTGAGGGTCTGGGGGACGGCTACACCTTC. The variable domain in full, with the rest retrieved from reference TRBV2 and TRBJ1-2, is EPEVTQTPSHQVTQMGQEVILRCVPISNHLYFYWYRQILGQKVEFLVSFYNNEISEKSEIFDDQFSVERPDGSNFTLKIRSTKLEDSAMYFCASSEGLGDGYTFGSGTRLTVV.

J is TRBJ1-2 and V is TRBV7-9, with 12 bases lining up with TRBD1. This CDR3 is built from 18 residues. Germline V gene lookup returns CDR1 SEHNR and CDR2 FQNEAQ (reference sequence). V was pared by 0 bases and J by 0 bases, with 5 bases of the junction left unmatched. CDR3 nucleotides: TGTGCCAGCAGCTTAGCGGGGACAGGGGGCGCGACTAACTATGGCTACACCTTC. It translates to CASSLAGTGGATNYGYTF.

CDR3 loop: CASSLTGGSYEQYF. DNA of the CDR3: TGTGCCAGCAGCCTAACAGGGGGCTCCTACGAGCAGTACTTC. The chain links TRBV3-1 (or the pseudogene TRBV3-2) to TRBJ2-7; 8 bases line up with TRBD1. The germline gives CDR1 LGHDT, CDR2 YNNKEL (reference sequence). The CDR3 spans 14 residues. The J segment lost 0 bases and the V segment lost 4 bases, leaving 2 bases of the junction unmatched.

The chain couples TRBV25-1 to TRBJ1-1; D is possibly TRBD1 (6 bases). The germline gives CDR1 MGHDK, CDR2 SYGVNS. The CDR3 has 15 amino acids. Trimming cost V 5 bases and J 0 bases, with 13 bases left between them. CDR3 protein: CASSPDKGVNTEAFF. The CDR3 coding sequence is TGTGCCAGCAGTCCGGACAAGGGGGTGAACACTGAAGCTTTCTTT.

J is TRBJ1-2 and V is TRBV4-1, with D possibly being TRBD1 (6 bases). V lost 0 bases, J lost 8 bases, and 16 bases lay in between. The CDR3 totals 15 residues. The V gene's germline CDR1 is MGHRA and CDR2 YSYEKL. CDR3 region: CASSQDPTGGVGYTF. The CDR3 DNA sequence: TGCGCCAGCAGCCAAGATCCGACGGGGGGCGTGGGCTACACCTTC.

The CDR3 loop reads CASSLAQSRDSPLHF. CDR3 sequence (DNA): TGCGCCAGCAGCTTGGCCCAGAGTAGGGATTCACCCCTCCACTTT. The chain couples TRBV5-1 to TRBJ1-6; no clear D. Germline V lookup: CDR1 SGHRS, CDR2 YFSETQ. The V end lost 0 bases, the J end lost 8 bases, and 12 bases lay between the germline ends. The CDR3 is 15 residues long. Filled out from reference TRBV5-1 and TRBJ1-6, the complete variable domain reads KAGVTQTPRYLIKTRGQQVTLSCSPISGHRSVSWYQQTPGQGLQFLFEYFSETQRNKGNFPGRFSGRQFSNSRSEMNVSTLELGDSALYLCASSLAQSRDSPLHFGNGTRLTVT.

This clone has only one observation. The rearrangement uses TRBV6-2 or TRBV6-3 and TRBJ2-3; either TRBD1 or TRBD2 may fit D (5 bases each). V was clipped by 0 bases and J by 1 base, with 14 bases between them. The germline gives CDR1 MNHEY, CDR2 SVGEGT. This CDR3 is 17 amino acids long. The CDR3 sequence is CASSYSTGDVGTDTQYF. The CDR3 DNA sequence: TGTGCCAGCAGTTACTCGACTGGGGACGTTGGCACAGATACGCAGTATTTT.

This sequence joins TRBV19 and TRBJ1-5, with D possibly being TRBD1 (6 bases). Germline V gene sequence: CDR1 LNHDA, CDR2 SQIVND (reference sequence). The CDR3 totals 15 residues. Trimming cost V 6 bases and J 7 bases, with 19 bases left between them. CDR3 sequence: CASSPRAGVGQPQHF. The DNA of the CDR3 is TGTGCCAGTAGCCCCAGAGCAGGGGTCGGGCAGCCCCAGCATTTT.